These 32 T cell receptor beta chains share one sample of origin, sequenced in a study of cytotoxic CD8 clonotypes in ibrutinib-treated CLL. The repertoire was sequenced with immunoSEQ multiplex PCR; TCRdb's copy has only in-frame clones and lacks some. The table has fewer than 200,000 clones, more than 80% seen once; the top ten hold over 4.5%. The sequencing here drew on PBMCs, taken after 24 months of ibrutinib treatment. Source of these receptors: a human donor with chronic lymphocytic leukemia.

This clone was detected a few times. The chain carries TRBV7-9 and TRBJ2-1; D unresolved. This CDR3 comprises 15 residues. V lost 5 bases, J lost 0 bases, and 11 bases lay in between. Per the germline V gene, CDR1 is SEHNR and CDR2 is FQNEAQ (reference sequence). CDR3 coding DNA: TGTGCCAGCAGCCCAAGGGCGGACTCCTACAATGAGCAGTTCTTC. It codes for CASSPRADSYNEQFF.

The chain couples TRBV28 to TRBJ2-6, with no clear D. Germline assignment: CDR1 MDHEN and CDR2 SYDVKM. Trimming stripped 3 bases from V and 0 bases from J, with 6 bases between. The CDR3 runs to 15 residues. The CDR3: CASSFYFSGANVLTF. In nucleotides, the CDR3 is TGTGCCAGCAGTTTCTATTTCTCTGGGGCCAACGTCCTGACTTTC.

The CDR3 DNA reads as TGTGCCAGCAGGGAGGGTCTGCCGACTGAAGCTTTCTTT. As protein: CASREGLPTEAFF. The gene calls are TRBV7-3 and TRBJ1-1; D call uncertain. CDR3 length equals 13 residues. The V end lost 6 bases, the J end lost 5 bases, and 13 bases lay between the germline ends. Germline V lookup: CDR1 SGHTA, CDR2 FQGTGA.

This chain links TRBV25-1 with TRBJ1-1, with a possible D match to TRBD1 (6 bases). CDR1 is MGHDK, CDR2 SYGVNS, per germline. V lost 5 bases to trimming and J lost 3 bases, with 19 bases between them. This CDR3 spans 16 amino acids. The CDR3 DNA follows: TGTGCCAGCAGTCGGAACAGGGACCTCCTGGACACTGAAGCTTTCTTT. Translation: CASSRNRDLLDTEAFF.

The rearrangement joins TRBV28 to TRBJ2-7; possible D gene TRBD2, 6 bases. The germline gives CDR1 MDHEN, CDR2 SYDVKM. V was trimmed by 2 bases and J by 0 bases, leaving 11 bases between them. The CDR3 has 15 residues. CDR3 residues: CASSLGGVSSYEQYF. Written as DNA, the CDR3 is TGTGCCAGCAGTTTAGGAGGGGTGAGCTCCTACGAGCAGTACTTC. Complete variable domain (other parts from reference TRBV28 and TRBJ2-7): DVKVTQSSRYLVKRTGEKVFLECVQDMDHENMFWYRQDPGLGLRLIYFSYDVKMKEKGDIPEGYSVSREKKERFSLILESASTNQTSMYLCASSLGGVSSYEQYFGPGTRLTVT.

The V gene is TRBV5-1, the J gene TRBJ1-2; D unresolved. With 4 bases removed from V and 3 bases from J, the gap between germline ends came to 16 bases. The germline V gene has CDR1 SGHRS and CDR2 YFSETQ. The CDR3 contains 15 residues. The CDR3 sequence is CASSHTGSRDYGYTF. CDR3 sequence (DNA): TGCGCCAGCAGCCACACTGGCTCAAGGGACTATGGCTACACCTTC. Full variable domain (rest looked up from reference TRBV5-1 and TRBJ1-2): KAGVTQTPRYLIKTRGQQVTLSCSPISGHRSVSWYQQTPGQGLQFLFEYFSETQRNKGNFPGRFSGRQFSNSRSEMNVSTLELGDSALYLCASSHTGSRDYGYTFGSGTRLTVV.

This chain uses TRBV5-8 with TRBJ2-4; maybe TRBD2 (5 bases). The germline CDR1 and CDR2 sequences are SGHTS and YDEGEE. Between the trimmed V and J ends, which lost 0 bases and 0 bases, there was a span of 10 bases. The CDR3 sequence is 16 residues long. The CDR3 reads CASSLDPGLAKNIQYF. In DNA form, the CDR3 reads TGTGCCAGCAGCTTGGACCCAGGACTAGCCAAAAACATTCAGTACTTC.

V and J are TRBV5-1 and TRBJ1-5; 7 bases match TRBD1. This CDR3 is 15 amino acids long. The junction had 9 bases not matched to a gene; V was cut back by 4 bases and J by 5 bases. Germline lookup yields CDR1 SGHRS and CDR2 YFSETQ. The CDR3 sequence: CASSRRTGPDQPQHF. The CDR3 DNA reads TGCGCCAGCAGCCGAAGGACAGGACCGGATCAGCCCCAGCATTTT. Filled out from reference TRBV5-1 and TRBJ1-5, the complete variable domain reads KAGVTQTPRYLIKTRGQQVTLSCSPISGHRSVSWYQQTPGQGLQFLFEYFSETQRNKGNFPGRFSGRQFSNSRSEMNVSTLELGDSALYLCASSRRTGPDQPQHFGDGTRLSIL.

This clone was seen just once. This chain links TRBV6-6 with TRBJ1-4; TRBD1 agrees at 10 bases. The CDR3 is made up of 15 amino acids. The germline gives CDR1 MNHNY, CDR2 SVGAGI (reference sequence). Losses at the gene ends were 5 bases for V and 6 bases for J; bases not matched to a gene: 6. This CDR3 reads CASSRGQGNDEKLFF. The CDR3 coding sequence is TGTGCCAGCAGTAGGGGACAGGGGAATGATGAAAAACTGTTTTTT.

V is TRBV30 and J is TRBJ2-2, with D perhaps assigned TRBD1 or TRBD2 (6 bases each). V was pared by 2 bases and J by 4 bases, with 23 bases between. CDR1 is GTSNPN, CDR2 SVGIG, per germline (reference sequence). This CDR3 is 18 amino acids long. The CDR3, as DNA: TGTGCCTGGAGTAGGAATTGGGTCCGGGGGCCTATCACCGGGGAGCTGTTTTTT. Its translation is CAWSRNWVRGPITGELFF.

The V call is TRBV7-2, the J call TRBJ1-2, with no clear D. Trimming cost V 5 bases and J 8 bases, with 12 bases left between them. In germline, CDR1 is SGHTA, CDR2 FQGNSA. This CDR3 is built from 12 residues. As DNA, the CDR3 is TGTGCCAGCAGCCCAGCAAAAAGAGGCTACACCTTC. Translating it yields CASSPAKRGYTF.

This rearrangement joins TRBV15 to TRBJ2-1; 7 positions match TRBD1. Germline-derived CDR1 and CDR2 are LNHNV and YYDKDF (reference sequence). V lost 4 bases and J lost 9; bases outside the gene matches: 12. This CDR3 has 15 amino acids. CDR3 bases: TGTGCCACCAGCACTACCCGACAGGGTTCGGGTGAGCAGTTCTTC. It yields the protein CATSTTRQGSGEQFF.

Remarks on this clone: A junction end diverges from the germline sequence, so it may reflect a read error. V and J are TRBV7-2 and TRBJ2-5; D gene unclear. This CDR3 is built from 8 residues. Germline-derived CDR1 and CDR2 are SGHTA and FQGNSA. CDR3: CASSPTDF. In DNA, the CDR3 is TGTGCCAGCAGCCCCACAGACTTC.

The chain couples TRBV30 to TRBJ2-3; D ambiguous. Deletions cut 4 bases from V and 4 bases from J, with 9 bases between. The CDR3 covers 12 residues. Germline V gene lookup returns CDR1 GTSNPN and CDR2 SVGIG (reference sequence). The CDR3, as DNA: TGTGCCTGGAACCACGCCGCAGATACGCAGTATTTT. This sequence encodes CAWNHAADTQYF.

The chain uses TRBV18 and TRBJ1-4; the D is unclear. V lost 1 base to trimming and J lost 7 bases, with 7 bases between them. Germline V gene sequence: CDR1 KGHSH, CDR2 LQKENI. The CDR3 has 13 amino acids. As DNA, the CDR3 is TGTGCCAGCTCACCACAGTTGGGTGAAAAACTGTTTTTT. Translation: CASSPQLGEKLFF.

CDR3 nucleotide sequence: TGTGCCAGCAACTCCGGGGGGATGGTGGGAACTGAAGCTTTCTTT. Amino acids: CASNSGGMVGTEAFF. The chain uses TRBV28 and TRBJ1-1, with D possibly being TRBD1 (5 bases). CDR3 size: 15 residues. The germline V and J ends were trimmed by 7 bases and 5 bases, with 20 bases remaining between them. The germline V gene has CDR1 MDHEN and CDR2 SYDVKM.

The rearrangement links TRBV7-9 to TRBJ1-1; D gene uncertain. Trimming shortened V by 10 bases and J by 4 bases, and 16 bases separated the two germline ends. There are 13 residues in the CDR3. From germline, CDR1 is SEHNR and CDR2 FQNEAQ (reference sequence). CDR3 loop: CATSEGVGTEAFF. The CDR3 nucleotides are TGTGCCACCTCCGAGGGCGTTGGCACTGAAGCTTTCTTT. Combining the CDR3 with reference TRBV7-9 and TRBJ1-1 gives the whole variable domain DTGVSQNPRHKITKRGQNVTFRCDPISEHNRLYWYRQTLGQGPEFLTYFQNEAQLEKSRLLSDRFSAERPKGSFSTLEIQRTEQGDSAMYLCATSEGVGTEAFFGQGTRLTVV.

The V call is TRBV7-2, the J call TRBJ1-2, with 10 bases aligning to TRBD1. V was pared by 0 bases and J by 8 bases, with 6 bases of the junction left unmatched. CDR1 is SGHTA, CDR2 FQGNSA, per germline. The CDR3 sequence is 15 residues long. The CDR3 sequence is CASSLASGQGEGYTF. The CDR3 DNA sequence: TGTGCCAGCAGCTTAGCCTCAGGACAGGGGGAAGGCTACACCTTC.

This clone occurred a few times. The chain recombines TRBV6-6 with TRBJ1-2; 8 bases line up with TRBD1. The CDR3 totals 15 residues. V shed 5 bases, J shed 3 bases, and the junction held 8 bases outside the gene matches. Germline assignment: CDR1 MNHNY and CDR2 SVGAGI (reference sequence). The CDR3 DNA is TGTGCCAGCAGTCAAGGACAGGGAGGCGACTATGGCTACACCTTC. The encoded protein is CASSQGQGGDYGYTF.

This clone was seen only once. CDR3 protein: CASSPKQGNSGNTIYF. CDR3 DNA sequence: TGTGCCAGCTCACCTAAACAGGGAAACTCTGGAAACACCATATATTTT. This chain joins TRBV18 and TRBJ1-3; D may be TRBD1 (6 bases). V dropped 3 bases and J dropped 0 bases, with 12 bases sitting between them. This CDR3 has 16 amino acids. Looked up from germline, CDR1 is KGHSH and CDR2 is LQKENI.

This clone was found once. The chain recombines TRBV18 with TRBJ2-1; D is unresolved. From germline, CDR1 is KGHSH and CDR2 LQKENI. V was clipped by 2 bases and J by 10 bases, with 12 bases between them. CDR3 length: 13 amino acids. CDR3 nucleotide sequence: TGTGCCAGCTCACCAGCTCAGCCCGAGGAGCAGTTCTTC. This translates into CASSPAQPEEQFF.

V usage is TRBV5-1 and J usage is TRBJ2-4; D remains unclear. This CDR3 comprises 15 residues. V was pared by 1 base and J by 4 bases, with 12 bases between. Germline values: CDR1 SGHRS, CDR2 YFSETQ. The CDR3 DNA reads as TGCGCCAGCAGCTTGTCTCCAGGTCGAAAAAACATTCAGTACTTC. This gives the protein CASSLSPGRKNIQYF.

The chain uses TRBV7-9 and TRBJ1-2; 10 bases agree with TRBD1. The CDR3 is 15 residues long. The germline CDR1 and CDR2 sequences are SEHNR and FQNEAQ (reference sequence). V shed 6 bases and J 0 bases; nucleotides not matched to a gene: 4. The CDR3 loop reads CASSWTGGPNYGYTF. CDR3 nucleotide sequence: TGTGCCAGCAGTTGGACAGGGGGACCTAACTATGGCTACACCTTC.

The CDR3, as DNA: TGTGCCAGCAAAGTTGGCGGGACGAACACCGGGGAGCTGTTTTTT. It encodes CASKVGGTNTGELFF. The chain uses TRBV27 and TRBJ2-2, with TRBD2 as a possible D gene (6 bases). V was clipped by 7 bases and J by 0 bases, with 12 bases between them. The CDR3 is made up of 15 amino acids. Germline values: CDR1 MNHEY, CDR2 SMNVEV (reference sequence).

This clone was seen a few times. This chain links TRBV7-2 with TRBJ1-4; the D gene is possibly TRBD1 (5 bases). V lost 2 bases to trimming and J lost 10 bases, with 20 bases between them. The CDR3 spans 16 residues. CDR1 and CDR2 from the germline V gene are SGHTA and FQGNSA. The CDR3 spells CASSLSGTSGVVKLFF. The CDR3 coding sequence is TGTGCCAGCAGCTTATCGGGGACCTCCGGAGTGGTAAAACTGTTTTTT.

This clone showed up just once. The rearrangement uses TRBV5-6 and TRBJ1-2, with 7 bases that match TRBD1. The CDR3 consists of 14 residues. Germline lookup yields CDR1 SGHDT and CDR2 YYEEEE. J lost 1 base, V lost 4 bases, and 4 bases had no gene match. CDR3 residues: CASSRTGVNYGYTF. The CDR3 region has the DNA TGTGCCAGCAGCCGGACAGGCGTTAACTATGGCTACACCTTC. The entire variable domain, with the rest obtained from reference TRBV5-6 and TRBJ1-2, is as follows: DAGVTQSPTHLIKTRGQQVTLRCSPKSGHDTVSWYQQALGQGPQFIFQYYEEEERQRGNFPDRFSGHQFPNYSSELNVNALLLGDSALYLCASSRTGVNYGYTFGSGTRLTVV.

The chain is built from TRBV6-1 and TRBJ1-4, with D perhaps matching TRBD1 (5 bases). Trimming took 2 bases from V and 7 from J, leaving 11 bases between them. From germline, CDR1 is MNHNS and CDR2 SASEGT. The CDR3 covers 14 residues. The DNA for the CDR3 is TGTGCCAGCAGTGAACAGGGTTTGGCTGAAAAACTGTTTTTT. This encodes CASSEQGLAEKLFF.

This sequence joins TRBV29-1 and TRBJ2-2; D gene unclear. Germline V gives CDR1 SQVTM, CDR2 ANQGSEA. The CDR3 extends over 12 amino acids. V was pared by 2 bases and J by 5 bases, with 6 bases between. CDR3 sequence (DNA): TGCAGCGTTGAAAAGACAACCGGGGAGCTGTTTTTT. Translated, it gives CSVEKTTGELFF.

This chain links TRBV7-9 with TRBJ1-6, with D perhaps matching TRBD1 (6 bases). Between the trimmed V and J ends, which lost 7 bases and 9 bases, there was a span of 16 bases. The germline CDR1 and CDR2 sequences are SEHNR and FQNEAQ (reference sequence). This CDR3 region has 14 residues. DNA for the CDR3: TGTGCCAGCAACCAACAGGGTTATCTTTCACCCCTCCACTTT. Amino acid sequence: CASNQQGYLSPLHF.

The chain couples TRBV28 to TRBJ2-3; unclear D gene. This CDR3 spans 15 amino acids. V was clipped by 6 bases and J by 0 bases, with 13 bases between them. The V gene's germline CDR1 is MDHEN and CDR2 SYDVKM. The CDR3 DNA reads TGTGCCAGCAGAACTGACTCCGCGAGCACAGATACGCAGTATTTT. Encoded protein: CASRTDSASTDTQYF. Supplemented by reference TRBV28 and TRBJ2-3, the full variable domain reads DVKVTQSSRYLVKRTGEKVFLECVQDMDHENMFWYRQDPGLGLRLIYFSYDVKMKEKGDIPEGYSVSREKKERFSLILESASTNQTSMYLCASRTDSASTDTQYFGPGTRLTVL.

The sample holds one count of this clone. J is TRBJ1-3 and V is TRBV2; no definite D call. The CDR3 has 14 amino acids. Per the germline V gene, CDR1 is SNHLY and CDR2 is FYNNEI. Trimming left V 2 bases short and J 0 bases short, with 5 bases between. The CDR3 reads CASSESGSGNTIYF. For the CDR3, the DNA is TGTGCCAGCAGTGAATCGGGCTCTGGAAACACCATATATTTT.

This chain links TRBV7-3 with TRBJ2-5; 14 positions agree with TRBD2. The CDR3 consists of 16 residues. The junction had 6 bases not matched to a gene; V was cut back by 5 bases and J by 4 bases. CDR1 and CDR2 from the germline V gene are SGHTA and FQGTGA. CDR3 loop: CASSPGTSGGGETQYF. CDR3 nucleotide sequence: TGTGCCAGCAGCCCAGGGACTAGCGGGGGCGGAGAGACCCAGTACTTC.